This TCR beta chain was sequenced during a study of blood T cell repertoires in COVID-19. In germline, CDR1 is KGHSH, CDR2 LQKENI. The CDR3 has 17 residues. V lost 6 bases and J 8 bases, leaving 28 bases between the germline ends. Sequencing was performed with immunoSEQ multiplex PCR; in TCRdb, only in-frame clones are kept and a portion is missing. The sample has around 310,000 clones, around nine tenths seen once. The sample holds a few counts of this clone. The sequence was collected from a woman in her sixties with acute or convalescent COVID-19. Sequencing was carried out using peripheral blood. The V and J genes are TRBV18 and TRBJ1-1, with a possible D match to TRBD1 (6 bases). The CDR3: CASSLKGGASGGVEAFF. CDR3 sequence (DNA): TGTGCCAGCTCTCTCAAGGGGGGGGCGTCAGGAGGAGTAGAAGCTTTCTTT.